This T cell receptor (beta chain) was sequenced for a study of naive and memory T cell subsets. Findings and limits, study-wide: In CD4 and CD8 cells, diversity dropped from naive through EMRA.

CD4 T cells were positively selected, then CD8 T cells from the CD4-negative fraction. Both TRBC1 and TRBC2 were covered by a beta constant-region primer of two equimolar oligonucleotides. MiXCR, run by TCRdb on the UMI-ligation and nested PCR reads, gives a single entry per CDR3 protein. The data hold 120,000 to 150,000 distinct CDR3 sequences, with over 15% observed a single time. Germline CDR1 MDHEN, CDR2 SYDVKM. Trimming stripped 1 base from V and 1 base from J, with 14 bases between. This CDR3 is built from 16 residues. For this clonotype: Its antigen remains unidentified.

The TCR was taken from a human donor in good health. Sequenced input: naive CD4+ T cells from blood. The rearrangement uses TRBV28 and TRBJ2-7; D may be TRBD2 (5 bases). CDR3 nucleotides: TGTGCCAGCAGTTTATCCCCCGGCGGCGGGTCCTACGAGCAGTACTTC. Translating gives CASSLSPGGGSYEQYF.